The 4 T cell receptor beta chains listed next were all sequenced from one sample in a study of response to subunit inactivated influenza vaccine. TCRdb ran MiXCR on the RT-PCR reads and lists one entry per CDR3 protein. The sample has approximately 520,000 distinct CDR3 sequences; more than 15% are singletons. Here the sequenced sample was CD4+ T cells sorted from PBMCs, taken around 25 months after vaccination. Every receptor here comes from a man between 45 and 75 years old who received an inactivated influenza vaccine.

This clonotype came up a few times. This chain connects TRBV14 to TRBJ2-2; the match to TRBD2 covers 7 bases. The CDR3 is made up of 17 amino acids. The ends lost 1 base at V and 1 base at J; junction bases unmatched: 6. Germline CDR1 and CDR2: SGHDN and FVKESK. The DNA for the CDR3 is TGTGCCAGCAGCCAAGGCCCTAGCGGAGGGAACACCGGGGAGCTGTTTTTT. Translation: CASSQGPSGGNTGELFF. The variable domain in full, completed from reference TRBV14 and TRBJ2-2, reads EAGVTQFPSHSVIEKGQTVTLRCDPISGHDNLYWYRRVMGKEIKFLLHFVKESKQDESGMPNNRFLAERTGGTYSTLKVQPAELEDSGVYFCASSQGPSGGNTGELFFGEGSRLTVL.

This clonotype appeared a few times. The rearrangement joins TRBV20-1 to TRBJ2-2, with a weak D call TRBD2 (5 bases). V was trimmed by 1 base and J by 4 bases, leaving 13 bases between them. This CDR3 region has 15 residues. Germline V gene data show CDR1 as DFQATT and CDR2 as SNEGSKA (reference sequence). As DNA, the CDR3 is TGCAGTGCTAGAGGTCATCTCGGGGTCACCGGGGAGCTGTTTTTT. It yields the protein CSARGHLGVTGELFF.

This sequence joins TRBV4-3 and TRBJ2-7; TRBD1 matches 7 bases. The V segment lost 3 bases and the J segment 0 bases; nucleotides outside the gene matches: 5. This CDR3 is 15 amino acids long. From germline, CDR1 is LGHNA and CDR2 YSLEER. The CDR3 DNA follows: TGCGCCAGCAGCCAGAAGGACAGGAACTCCTACGAGCAGTACTTC. Its protein product is CASSQKDRNSYEQYF.

This clonotype was recorded a few times. The chain couples TRBV6-1 to TRBJ2-7; 11 bases fit TRBD2. The CDR3 is 15 residues long. Germline V gives CDR1 MNHNS, CDR2 SASEGT. V lost 6 bases and J lost 1; bases outside the gene matches: 5. The CDR3 protein is CASRGSGRESYEQYF. CDR3 nucleotide sequence: TGTGCCAGCAGGGGTAGCGGGAGGGAATCCTACGAGCAGTACTTC.